This T cell receptor (beta chain) was identified in a study of cytomegalovirus exposure and HLA in healthy donors. Study at large: As released early, the data held about 85 million unique TCRs from HLA-typed donors.

This clone was counted once. The antigen is not known. V lost 3 bases and J lost 6; bases outside the gene matches: 2. CDR1 and CDR2 from the germline V gene are SGHTA and FQGTGA. The CDR3 contains 14 residues. Samples came from healthy bone marrow donors. Notes on the study in general: The study found most TCR sequences rare, yet found some public TCRs in many donors.

60 Vbeta and 13 Jbeta primers were used in PCR. The authors' processing: Some 80 million unique TCR beta chains, some 11 million shared, were counted in a later analysis. Clones were read by immunoSEQ multiplex PCR, and TCRdb kept only the in-frame ones, dropping some. The D gene and trimming were derived from the DNA, and the V and J assignments and clone size from that table. Of 150,000 to 200,000 clones in the sample, around three quarters are singletons; the top ten hold about 1%. The sequence was collected from a woman between 40 and 55 years old in good health and CMV-seronegative. The chain joins TRBV7-3 to TRBJ2-2, with TRBD1 matching 9 bases. The sequencing input was PBMCs. The DNA of the CDR3 is TGTGCCAGCAGCTTGGGACAGGGAGCCGGGGAGCTGTTTTTT. This encodes CASSLGQGAGELFF.